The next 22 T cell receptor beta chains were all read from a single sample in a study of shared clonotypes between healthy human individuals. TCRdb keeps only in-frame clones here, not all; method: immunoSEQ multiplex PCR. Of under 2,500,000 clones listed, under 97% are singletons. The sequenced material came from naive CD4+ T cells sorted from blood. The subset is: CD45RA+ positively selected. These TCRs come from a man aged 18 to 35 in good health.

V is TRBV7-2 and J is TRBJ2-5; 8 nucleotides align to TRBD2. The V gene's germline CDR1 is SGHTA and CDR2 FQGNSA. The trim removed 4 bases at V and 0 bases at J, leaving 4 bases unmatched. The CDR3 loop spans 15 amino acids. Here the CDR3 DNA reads TGTGCCAGCAGCTGGGCGGGGGGCAACCAAGAGACCCAGTACTTC. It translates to CASSWAGGNQETQYF.

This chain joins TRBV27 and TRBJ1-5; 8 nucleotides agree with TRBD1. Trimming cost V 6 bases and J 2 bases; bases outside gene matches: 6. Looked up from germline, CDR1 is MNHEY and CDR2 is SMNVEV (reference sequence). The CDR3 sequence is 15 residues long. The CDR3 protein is CASRSSTGGNQPQHF. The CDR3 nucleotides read TGTGCCAGCAGATCATCGACAGGGGGCAATCAGCCCCAGCATTTT.

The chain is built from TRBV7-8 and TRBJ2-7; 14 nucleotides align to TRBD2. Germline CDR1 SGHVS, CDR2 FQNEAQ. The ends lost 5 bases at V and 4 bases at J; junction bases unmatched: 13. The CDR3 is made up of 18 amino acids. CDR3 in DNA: TGTGCCAGCAGCCGCGTGAGTGGAGGGACTAGCGGGAGTTACGAGCAGTACTTC. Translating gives CASSRVSGGTSGSYEQYF.

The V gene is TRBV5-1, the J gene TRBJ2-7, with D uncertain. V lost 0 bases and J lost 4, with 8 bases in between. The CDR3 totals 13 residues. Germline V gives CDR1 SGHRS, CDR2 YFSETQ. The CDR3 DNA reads TGCGCCAGCAGCTTGGAACCGAAGTACGAGCAGTACTTC. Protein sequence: CASSLEPKYEQYF.

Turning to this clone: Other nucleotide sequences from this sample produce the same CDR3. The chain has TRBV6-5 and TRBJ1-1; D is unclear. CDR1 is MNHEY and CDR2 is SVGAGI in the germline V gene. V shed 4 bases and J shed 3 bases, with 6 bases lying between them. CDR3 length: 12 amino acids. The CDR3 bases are TGTGCCAGCAGTTCGGGGTACACTGAAGCTTTCTTT. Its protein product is CASSSGYTEAFF.

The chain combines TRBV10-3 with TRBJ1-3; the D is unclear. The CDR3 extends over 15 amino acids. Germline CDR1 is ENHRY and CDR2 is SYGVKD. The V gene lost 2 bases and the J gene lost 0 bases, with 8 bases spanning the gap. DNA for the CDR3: TGTGCCATCAGTGAGGCTGATTTCTCTGGAAACACCATATATTTT. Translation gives CAISEADFSGNTIYF.

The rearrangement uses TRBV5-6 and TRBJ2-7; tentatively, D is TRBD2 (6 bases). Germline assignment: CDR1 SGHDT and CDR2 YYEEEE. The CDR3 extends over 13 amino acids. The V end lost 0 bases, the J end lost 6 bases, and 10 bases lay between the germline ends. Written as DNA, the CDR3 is TGTGCCAGCAGCTTGGTGACAGCGGGCGAGCAGTACTTC. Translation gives CASSLVTAGEQYF.

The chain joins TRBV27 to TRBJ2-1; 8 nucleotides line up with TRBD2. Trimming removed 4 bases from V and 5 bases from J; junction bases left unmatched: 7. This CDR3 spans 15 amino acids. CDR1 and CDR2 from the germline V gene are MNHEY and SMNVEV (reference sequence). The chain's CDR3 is CASSSSGSGNNEQFF. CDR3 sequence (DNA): TGTGCCAGCAGTTCCAGCGGGAGCGGAAACAATGAGCAGTTCTTC.

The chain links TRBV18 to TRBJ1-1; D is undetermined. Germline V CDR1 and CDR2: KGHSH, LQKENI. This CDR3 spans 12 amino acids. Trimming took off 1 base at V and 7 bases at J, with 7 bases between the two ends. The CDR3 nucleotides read TGTGCCAGCTCACCACAGGGTAATGAAGCTTTCTTT. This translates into CASSPQGNEAFF. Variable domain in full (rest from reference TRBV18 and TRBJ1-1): NAGVMQNPRHLVRRRGQEARLRCSPMKGHSHVYWYRQLPEEGLKFMVYLQKENIIDESGMPKERFSAEFPKEGPSILRIQQVVRGDSAAYFCASSPQGNEAFFGQGTRLTVV.

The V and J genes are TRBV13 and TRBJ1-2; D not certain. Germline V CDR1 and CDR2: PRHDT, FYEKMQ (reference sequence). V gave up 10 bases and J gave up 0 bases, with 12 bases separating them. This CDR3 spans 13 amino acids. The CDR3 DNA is TGTGCCACTCGATGGGGTCCTAACTATGGCTACACCTTC. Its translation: CATRWGPNYGYTF.

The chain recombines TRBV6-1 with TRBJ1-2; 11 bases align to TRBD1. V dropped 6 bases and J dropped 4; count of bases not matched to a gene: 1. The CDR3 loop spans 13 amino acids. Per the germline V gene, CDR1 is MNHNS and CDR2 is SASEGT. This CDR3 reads CASRGTGGYGYTF. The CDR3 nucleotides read TGTGCCAGCAGAGGGACAGGGGGCTATGGCTACACCTTC.

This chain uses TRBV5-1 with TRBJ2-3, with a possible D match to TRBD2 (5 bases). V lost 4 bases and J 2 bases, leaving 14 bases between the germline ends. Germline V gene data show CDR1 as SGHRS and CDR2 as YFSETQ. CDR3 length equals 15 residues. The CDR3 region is CASSGGSSNTDTQYF. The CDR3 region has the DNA TGCGCCAGCAGCGGAGGTTCTAGCAACACAGATACGCAGTATTTT.

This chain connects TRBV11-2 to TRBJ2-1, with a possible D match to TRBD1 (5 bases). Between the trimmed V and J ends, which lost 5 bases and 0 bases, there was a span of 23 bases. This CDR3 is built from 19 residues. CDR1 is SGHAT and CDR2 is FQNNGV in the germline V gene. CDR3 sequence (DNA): TGTGCCAGCAGCCATTACTTTCCCTTAACAGGCAACTCCTACAATGAGCAGTTCTTC. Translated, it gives CASSHYFPLTGNSYNEQFF.

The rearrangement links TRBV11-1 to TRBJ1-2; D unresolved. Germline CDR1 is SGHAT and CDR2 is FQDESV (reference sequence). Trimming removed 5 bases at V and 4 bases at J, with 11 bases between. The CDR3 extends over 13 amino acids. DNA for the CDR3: TGTGCCAGCAGCATCACAGAATCCTATGGCTACACCTTC. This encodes CASSITESYGYTF.

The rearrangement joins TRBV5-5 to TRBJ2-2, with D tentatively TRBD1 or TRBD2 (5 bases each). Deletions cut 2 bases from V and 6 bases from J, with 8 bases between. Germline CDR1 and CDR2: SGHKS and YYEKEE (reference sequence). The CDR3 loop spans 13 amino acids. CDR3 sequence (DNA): TGTGCCAGCAGCTTCGGGACGGCCGGGGAGCTGTTTTTT. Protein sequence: CASSFGTAGELFF.

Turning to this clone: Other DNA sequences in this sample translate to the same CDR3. The CDR3 loop reads CASSPLGNADTQYF. The CDR3 region has the DNA TGTGCCAGCTCACCATTGGGCAATGCAGATACGCAGTATTTT. The chain employs TRBV18 and TRBJ2-3; D gene ambiguous. The CDR3 spans 14 residues. Germline V gene data show CDR1 as KGHSH and CDR2 as LQKENI. Between the trimmed V and J ends, which lost 2 bases and 4 bases, there was a span of 10 bases.

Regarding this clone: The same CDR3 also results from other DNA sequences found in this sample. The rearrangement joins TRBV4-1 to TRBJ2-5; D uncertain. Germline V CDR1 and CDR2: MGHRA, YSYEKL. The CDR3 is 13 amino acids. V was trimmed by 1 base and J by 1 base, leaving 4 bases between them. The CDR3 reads CASSQGSQETQYF. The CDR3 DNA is TGCGCCAGCAGCCAAGGTAGCCAAGAGACCCAGTACTTC.

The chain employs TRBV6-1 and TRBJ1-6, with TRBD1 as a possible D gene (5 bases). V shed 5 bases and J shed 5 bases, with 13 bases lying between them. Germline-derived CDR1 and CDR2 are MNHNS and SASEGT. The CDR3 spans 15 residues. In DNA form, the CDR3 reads TGTGCCAGCAGTCAAAGGGACGGAAATAATTCACCCCTCCACTTT. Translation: CASSQRDGNNSPLHF.

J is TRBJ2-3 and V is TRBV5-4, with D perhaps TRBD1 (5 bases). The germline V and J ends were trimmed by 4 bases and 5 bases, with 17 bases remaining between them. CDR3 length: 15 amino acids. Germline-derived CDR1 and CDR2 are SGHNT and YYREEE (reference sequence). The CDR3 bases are TGTGCCAGCAGCCGGAGCCCACAGGTGGGAGATACGCAGTATTTT. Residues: CASSRSPQVGDTQYF.

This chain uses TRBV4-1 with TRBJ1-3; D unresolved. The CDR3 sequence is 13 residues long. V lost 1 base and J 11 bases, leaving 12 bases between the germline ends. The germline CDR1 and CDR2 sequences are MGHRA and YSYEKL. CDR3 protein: CASSQVDAQAIYF. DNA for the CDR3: TGCGCCAGCAGCCAAGTCGATGCTCAAGCCATATATTTT.

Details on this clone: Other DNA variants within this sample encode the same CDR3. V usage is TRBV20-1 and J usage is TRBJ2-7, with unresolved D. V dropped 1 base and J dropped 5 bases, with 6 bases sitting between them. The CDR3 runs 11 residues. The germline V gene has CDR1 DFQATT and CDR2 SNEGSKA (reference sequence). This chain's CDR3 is CSARGRDEQYF. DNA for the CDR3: TGCAGTGCTAGAGGAAGGGACGAGCAGTACTTC.

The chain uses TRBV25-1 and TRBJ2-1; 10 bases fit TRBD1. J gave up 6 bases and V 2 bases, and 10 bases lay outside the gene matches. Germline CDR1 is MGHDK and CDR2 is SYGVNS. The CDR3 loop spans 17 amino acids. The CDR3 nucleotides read TGTGCCAGCAGTGAACCCCTCACTCGGACAGGGGGCAATGAGCAGTTCTTC. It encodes CASSEPLTRTGGNEQFF.